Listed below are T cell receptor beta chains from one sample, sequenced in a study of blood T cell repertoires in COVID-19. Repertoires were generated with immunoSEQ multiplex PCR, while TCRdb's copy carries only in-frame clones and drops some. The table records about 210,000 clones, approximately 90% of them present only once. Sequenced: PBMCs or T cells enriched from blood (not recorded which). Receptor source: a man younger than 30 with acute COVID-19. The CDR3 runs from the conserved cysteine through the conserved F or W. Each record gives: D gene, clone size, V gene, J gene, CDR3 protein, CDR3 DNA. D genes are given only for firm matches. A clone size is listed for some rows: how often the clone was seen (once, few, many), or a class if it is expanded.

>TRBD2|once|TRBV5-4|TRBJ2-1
CASSWGGSSYNEQFF
TGTGCCAGCAGCTGGGGGGGGAGCTCCTACAATGAGCAGTTCTTC
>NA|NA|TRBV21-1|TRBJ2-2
CASSKLANTGELFF
TGTGCCAGCAGCAAACTAGCGAACACCGGGGAGCTGTTTTTT
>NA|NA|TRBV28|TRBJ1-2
CASRPDGRDLYGYTF
TGTGCCAGCAGACCCGATGGGAGGGACCTCTATGGCTACACCTTC
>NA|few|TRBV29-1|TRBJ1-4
CSVDSGGGREKLFF
TGCAGCGTTGATTCGGGGGGGGGCAGAGAAAAACTGTTTTTT
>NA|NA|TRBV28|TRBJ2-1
CASSLSGPQGNEQFF
TGTGCCAGCAGTTTATCCGGACCTCAGGGGAATGAGCAGTTCTTC
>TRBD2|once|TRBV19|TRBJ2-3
CASSRSGRADTDTQYF
TGTGCCAGTAGTAGGAGCGGGAGGGCCGACACAGATACGCAGTATTTT
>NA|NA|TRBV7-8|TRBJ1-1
CASGELQGPEAFF
TGTGCCAGCGGCGAGCTACAGGGCCCAGAAGCTTTCTTT
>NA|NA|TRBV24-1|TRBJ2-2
CATSDHPGDANTGELFF
TGTGCCACCAGTGACCACCCAGGGGACGCGAACACCGGGGAGCTGTTTTTT
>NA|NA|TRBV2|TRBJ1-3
CASRTSGNTIYF
TGTGCCAGCCGGACAAGTGGAAACACCATATATTTT
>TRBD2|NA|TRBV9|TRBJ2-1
CASSLGLAGDNEQFF
TGTGCCAGCAGCCTAGGACTAGCGGGAGACAATGAGCAGTTCTTC
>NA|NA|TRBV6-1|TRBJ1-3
CASSDGRGVSGNTIYF
TGTGCCAGCAGTGACGGCCGGGGGGTGTCTGGAAACACCATATATTTT
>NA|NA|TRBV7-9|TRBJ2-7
CASSLAGKEYEQYF
TGTGCCAGCAGCTTAGCCGGGAAAGAATACGAGCAGTACTTC
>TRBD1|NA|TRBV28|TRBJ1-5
CASSRIDRGVDQPQHF
TGTGCCAGCAGTAGGATTGACAGGGGAGTGGATCAGCCCCAGCATTTT
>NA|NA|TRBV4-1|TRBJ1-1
CASSQNVVASGTEAFF
TGCGCCAGCAGCCAAAACGTAGTCGCCTCAGGGACTGAAGCTTTCTTT
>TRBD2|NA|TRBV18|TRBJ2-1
CASSLSGRSSYNEQFF
TGTGCCAGCTCACTCAGCGGGAGGAGCTCCTACAATGAGCAGTTCTTC
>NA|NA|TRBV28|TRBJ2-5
CASSSSGGGRTQYF
TGTGCCAGCAGTTCATCAGGAGGGGGCAGGACCCAGTACTTC
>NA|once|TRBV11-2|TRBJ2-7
CASSLFLSSYEQYF
TGTGCCAGCAGCTTATTCCTTTCTTCCTACGAGCAGTACTTC